The 28 T cell receptor beta chains listed next were all sequenced from one sample in a study of beta chain features in type 1 diabetes. Points from the study as a whole: Among patients with Type 1 diabetes, TCRB CDR3s were moderately but significantly shorter in every one of the four CD4+ subsets.

Expressed TCRB transcripts were sequenced, since all the RNA that had been isolated was reverse transcribed. The protocol was immunoSEQ multiplex PCR, while the TCRdb copy is restricted to in-frame clones and leaves out a portion. The sample yields 200,000 to 300,000 clones, approximately 10% seen once. Antigens of these TCRs are unknown. The source material was naive CD4+ T cells from blood. The source is a man aged 25-40 years with type 1 diabetes.

The rearrangement uses TRBV7-9 and TRBJ1-2, with D perhaps matching TRBD1 (5 bases). Germline-derived CDR1 and CDR2 are SEHNR and FQNEAQ (reference sequence). CDR3 length: 14 residues. Trimming removed 1 base from V and 3 bases from J, with 9 bases in between. The CDR3 spells CASSLGTQHYGYTF. DNA for the CDR3: TGTGCCAGCAGCTTAGGGACACAGCACTATGGCTACACCTTC.

This clone has more than one count but fewer than ten. This chain joins TRBV4-3 and TRBJ2-3, with a weak D call TRBD1 (6 bases). Germline V gene sequence: CDR1 LGHNA, CDR2 YSLEER. The CDR3 runs 15 residues. V lost 2 bases and J lost 4, with 13 bases in between. Here the CDR3 DNA reads TGCGCCAGCAGCCAATTGGCTGGGGGCCCAGATACGCAGTATTTT. Its protein is CASSQLAGGPDTQYF.

This clone was seen a handful of times. V gene TRBV18 combines with J gene TRBJ1-1; a weak D match, TRBD1 (6 bases). The CDR3 is 15 residues long. Germline V gene data show CDR1 as KGHSH and CDR2 as LQKENI. V dropped 3 bases and J dropped 2 bases, with 13 bases sitting between them. CDR3 DNA: TGTGCCAGCTCACCCGGGGCAGGGGCCAACACTGAAGCTTTCTTT. Translating gives CASSPGAGANTEAFF.

The chain joins TRBV5-4 to TRBJ2-5, with 7 bases aligning to TRBD2. V lost 2 bases and J lost 7; bases outside the gene matches: 8. Germline loops: CDR1 SGHNT, CDR2 YYREEE (reference sequence). This CDR3 contains 14 residues. This chain's CDR3 is CASSLAGRKATQYF. The CDR3 region has the DNA TGTGCCAGCAGCTTAGCGGGGAGAAAAGCGACCCAGTACTTC. Looking up the rest from reference TRBV5-4 and TRBJ2-5 gives the full variable domain: ETGVTQSPTHLIKTRGQQVTLRCSSQSGHNTVSWYQQALGQGPQFIFQYYREEENGRGNFPPRFSGLQFPNYSSELNVNALELDDSALYLCASSLAGRKATQYFGPGTRLLVL.

This chain uses TRBV5-6 with TRBJ1-1, with D perhaps matching TRBD1 (5 bases). Germline loops: CDR1 SGHDT, CDR2 YYEEEE. The length of the CDR3 is 14 residues. The V end lost 2 bases, the J end lost 2 bases, and 10 bases lay between the germline ends. This CDR3 reads CASSLGTINTEAFF. As DNA, the CDR3 is TGTGCCAGCAGCTTAGGGACTATCAACACTGAAGCTTTCTTT.

V and J are TRBV2 and TRBJ2-6; possible D gene TRBD1, 5 bases. The CDR3 extends over 12 amino acids. Germline lookup yields CDR1 SNHLY and CDR2 FYNNEI. The germline V and J ends were trimmed by 4 bases and 13 bases, with 11 bases remaining between them. CDR3 in amino acids: CASSAQGLVLTF. In nucleotides, the CDR3 is TGTGCCAGCAGTGCCCAGGGCTTAGTCCTGACTTTC.

This clone was recorded a few times. The chain recombines TRBV5-1 with TRBJ2-1, with 7 bases fitting TRBD2. In germline, CDR1 is SGHRS, CDR2 YFSETQ. After removal of 4 bases from V and 7 bases from J, the junction contained 8 bases not matched to a gene. This CDR3 has 14 amino acids. This chain's CDR3 is CASSGGLVENEQFF. The CDR3 DNA sequence: TGCGCCAGCAGCGGCGGACTAGTGGAAAATGAGCAGTTCTTC. The full variable domain, its missing parts supplied by reference TRBV5-1 and TRBJ2-1, is KAGVTQTPRYLIKTRGQQVTLSCSPISGHRSVSWYQQTPGQGLQFLFEYFSETQRNKGNFPGRFSGRQFSNSRSEMNVSTLELGDSALYLCASSGGLVENEQFFGPGTRLTVL.

This chain joins TRBV12-2 and TRBJ1-1. TRBV12-2 is designated a pseudogene. The CDR3 has 14 amino acids. CDR3 nucleotides: TGTGCAAGTCGCCACTTGAGTCAGAGCGGCGGGGCTTTCTTT. It codes for CASRHLSQSGGAFF.

This clone was picked up a small number of times. V is TRBV7-9 and J is TRBJ2-5; D not resolved. The CDR3 has 11 residues. Trimming removed 4 bases from V and 4 bases from J, with 4 bases in between. Per the germline V gene, CDR1 is SEHNR and CDR2 is FQNEAQ (reference sequence). The CDR3, as DNA: TGTGCCAGCAGCTCTCTAGAGACCCAGTACTTC. Translation: CASSSLETQYF.

The rearrangement joins TRBV9 to TRBJ1-2; a possible D gene is TRBD1 (6 bases). Germline CDR1 reads SGDLS; CDR2 reads YYNGEE. Trimming cost V 0 bases and J 8 bases, with 11 bases left between them. The length of the CDR3 is 13 residues. The CDR3 loop is CASSVEQGIGYTF. The DNA for the CDR3 is TGTGCCAGCAGCGTAGAACAGGGAATCGGCTACACCTTC.

The sample holds a few counts of this clone. The chain has TRBV5-1 and TRBJ2-7, with D possibly matching TRBD1 (5 bases). The V gene lost 0 bases and the J gene lost 3 bases, with 16 bases spanning the gap. The CDR3 runs 16 residues. CDR1 is SGHRS and CDR2 is YFSETQ in the germline V gene. This chain's CDR3 is CASSLDPTVKNYEQYF. The CDR3 nucleotides read TGCGCCAGCAGCTTGGACCCGACAGTCAAAAACTACGAGCAGTACTTC.

This clone was observed a handful of times. The rearrangement uses TRBV2 and TRBJ2-7, with D possibly matching TRBD1 (5 bases). This CDR3 is built from 13 residues. V lost 6 bases and J 3 bases, leaving 12 bases between the germline ends. Germline V CDR1 and CDR2: SNHLY, FYNNEI. CDR3 in DNA: TGTGCCAGCAGGGCCCGACAGATCTACGAGCAGTACTTC. Protein: CASRARQIYEQYF.

The genes are TRBV6-1 and TRBJ2-7; TRBD1 matches 7 bases. With 10 bases clipped from V and 0 bases from J, the junction kept 6 bases outside the gene matches. The CDR3 consists of 13 residues. Germline CDR1 reads MNHNS; CDR2 reads SASEGT. For the CDR3, the DNA is TGTGCCACCGGACAGGCAAACTCCTACGAGCAGTACTTC. This sequence encodes CATGQANSYEQYF.

In its sample, this clone was seen a few times. J is TRBJ2-7 and V is TRBV29-1; D not resolved. Germline V gives CDR1 SQVTM, CDR2 ANQGSEA. The CDR3 runs to 12 residues. V lost 1 base to trimming and J lost 7 bases, with 11 bases between them. CDR3 protein: CSVEVSAREQYF. The CDR3 DNA reads as TGCAGCGTTGAAGTCAGTGCCCGAGAGCAGTACTTC.

This chain uses TRBV6-1 with TRBJ2-3; possibly TRBD2 for D (6 bases). Germline CDR1 reads MNHNS; CDR2 reads SASEGT. Trimming removed 4 bases from V and 2 bases from J, with 13 bases in between. The CDR3 is 15 residues long. In DNA, the CDR3 is TGTGCCAGCAGTGGGGGACGGGGGAACACAGATACGCAGTATTTT. It codes for CASSGGRGNTDTQYF.

The chain couples TRBV4-1 to TRBJ1-6; 7 nucleotides line up with TRBD1. The germline CDR1 and CDR2 sequences are MGHRA and YSYEKL. The J segment lost 12 bases and the V segment lost 1 base, leaving 6 bases of the junction unmatched. The CDR3 is made up of 14 amino acids. This CDR3 reads CASSQADRVGPLHF. The CDR3 DNA is TGCGCCAGCAGCCAAGCCGACAGGGTTGGACCCCTCCACTTT.

This clone was seen more than once but under ten times. The V gene is TRBV2, the J gene TRBJ1-1, with D hard to call. CDR1 and CDR2 from the germline V gene are SNHLY and FYNNEI. This CDR3 has 16 residues. The V end lost 0 bases, the J end lost 0 bases, and 11 bases lay between the germline ends. CDR3 loop: CASSEARSRVNTEAFF. In DNA, the CDR3 is TGTGCCAGCAGTGAAGCGAGGAGTCGGGTGAACACTGAAGCTTTCTTT.

V usage is TRBV20-1 and J usage is TRBJ1-1; the D is unclear. The germline V and J ends were trimmed by 1 base and 4 bases, with 4 bases remaining between them. Germline CDR1 reads DFQATT; CDR2 reads SNEGSKA (reference sequence). The CDR3 extends over 11 amino acids. DNA for the CDR3: TGCAGTGCTAGAGCCGGCACTGAAGCTTTCTTT. It encodes CSARAGTEAFF.

V is TRBV29-1 and J is TRBJ2-1; TRBD2 matches 8 bases. The V and J ends lost 6 bases and 2 bases, in that order; junction bases with no gene match: 6. CDR3 length equals 14 residues. Germline CDR1 SQVTM, CDR2 ANQGSEA. The CDR3 loop reads CSVGGGLPYNEQFF. As DNA, the CDR3 is TGCAGCGTCGGGGGGGGACTACCCTACAATGAGCAGTTCTTC.

This rearrangement joins TRBV28 to TRBJ2-5, with unresolved D. CDR1 is MDHEN and CDR2 is SYDVKM in the germline V gene. The ends were cut back, 6 bases at V and 4 bases at J, with 9 bases in the middle. The CDR3 sequence is 12 residues long. The CDR3 DNA sequence: TGTGCCAGCAGCCCTATCGGAGAGACCCAGTACTTC. It translates to CASSPIGETQYF.

The CDR3 is CASSDGANPRNSPLHF. CDR3 DNA: TGTGCCAGCAGCGACGGCGCTAACCCGAGGAATTCACCCCTCCACTTT. The chain is built from TRBV9 and TRBJ1-6; D uncertain. Deletions cut 3 bases from V and 7 bases from J, with 17 bases between. CDR3 length: 16 amino acids. Germline assignment: CDR1 SGDLS and CDR2 YYNGEE.

The CDR3, as DNA: TGTGCCAGCAGATTAGGGGCCGAGCAGTACTTC. It translates to CASRLGAEQYF. This chain joins TRBV25-1 and TRBJ2-7; tentative D call: TRBD1 (5 bases). Germline V gene sequence: CDR1 MGHDK, CDR2 SYGVNS. The V gene lost 6 bases and the J gene lost 6 bases, with 9 bases spanning the gap. The CDR3 has 11 amino acids.

This clone was seen more than once but under ten times. The J gene is TRBJ2-5, the V gene TRBV7-6; a possible D gene is TRBD1 (5 bases). V lost 5 bases, J lost 3 bases, and 13 bases lay in between. Germline lookup yields CDR1 SGHVS and CDR2 FNYEAQ. The CDR3 is 14 residues long. The CDR3 loop reads CASSPGIQEETQYF. The CDR3 DNA is TGTGCCAGCAGCCCAGGGATACAAGAAGAGACCCAGTACTTC. The full variable domain, its missing parts supplied by reference TRBV7-6 and TRBJ2-5, is GAGVSQSPRYKVTKRGQDVALRCDPISGHVSLYWYRQALGQGPEFLTYFNYEAQQDKSGLPNDRFSAERPEGSISTLTIQRTEQRDSAMYRCASSPGIQEETQYFGPGTRLLVL.

This clone turned up a few times. The CDR3, as DNA: TGCGCCAGCAGCCAAGAGGACTGGGCAGATACGCAGTATTTT. Encoded protein: CASSQEDWADTQYF. The chain has TRBV4-1 and TRBJ2-3; D may be TRBD2 (5 bases). The CDR3 has 14 residues. Trimming stripped 0 bases from V and 4 bases from J, with 8 bases between. Germline loops: CDR1 MGHRA, CDR2 YSYEKL.

This clone was seen a handful of times. The chain combines TRBV28 with TRBJ1-2; no definite D call. Germline V CDR1 and CDR2: MDHEN, SYDVKM. The CDR3 loop spans 14 amino acids. Deletions cut 8 bases from V and 2 bases from J, with 15 bases between. CDR3 loop: CASHSMLINYGYTF. In nucleotides, the CDR3 is TGTGCCAGCCACTCCATGCTGATCAACTATGGCTACACCTTC.

The V call is TRBV2, the J call TRBJ1-5; D uncertain. Germline assignment: CDR1 SNHLY and CDR2 FYNNEI. The germline V and J ends were trimmed by 3 bases and 0 bases, with 12 bases remaining between them. The CDR3 is 16 residues long. The CDR3 sequence: CASSDRGSYSNQPQHF. CDR3 nucleotides: TGTGCCAGCAGTGATCGCGGGAGTTATAGCAATCAGCCCCAGCATTTT.

V and J are TRBV5-1 and TRBJ1-1, with TRBD1 as a possible D gene (5 bases). The CDR3 is made up of 12 amino acids. Trimming left V 0 bases short and J 8 bases short, with 8 bases between. The germline gives CDR1 SGHRS, CDR2 YFSETQ. The CDR3 loop reads CASSLERGEAFF. CDR3 coding DNA: TGCGCCAGCAGCTTGGAAAGGGGAGAAGCTTTCTTT.

The chain joins TRBV5-1 to TRBJ1-2; D may be TRBD1 (6 bases). CDR3 size: 15 residues. V dropped 3 bases and J dropped 4 bases, with 16 bases sitting between them. Per the germline V gene, CDR1 is SGHRS and CDR2 is YFSETQ. CDR3 DNA sequence: TGCGCCAGCAGCTCGTTACAGGGTAGGGGCTATGGCTACACCTTC. It codes for CASSSLQGRGYGYTF.